Sequencing of this T cell receptor (beta chain) was carried out in a study of glioma-infiltrating T cells after dendritic cell vaccination. On the study more broadly: Glioblastoma patients came from Phase I and II dendritic cell vaccination trials.

The CDR3 length is 16 residues. The V and J ends lost 1 base and 1 base, in that order; junction bases with no gene match: 4. Germline assignment: CDR1 SGHTA and CDR2 FQGNSA. Up to 2 ug genomic DNA was used for TCRB CDR3 amplification. Sequencing used immunoSEQ multiplex PCR; TCRdb keeps in-frame clones, though not all of them. This table has fewer than 50,000 clones, roughly 79% appearing once. Patients had residual fresh-frozen tumor tissue and more than two years of survival data. This TCR derives from a human donor with glioblastoma. The genes are TRBV7-2 and TRBJ2-3; 8 bases fit TRBD2. The source material was blood, sampled before dendritic cell vaccination. The CDR3 DNA is TGTGCCAGCAGCTTAGTCAGTAGCGGGGGCACAGATACGCAGTATTTT. This gives the protein CASSLVSSGGTDTQYF.